Below, one TCR beta chain is given with its context. This clonotype was recorded many times. Its recognized antigen is unknown. No much larger clone exists at a distance of one base, and base qualities are not known. This entry comes from a study of neurological immune-mediated disorders (dated by TCRdb to the late 2010s). Looking at the study overall: Peripheral blood TCR-beta repertoires from HTLV-I-associated myelopathy (HAM/TSP) patients, multiple sclerosis patients and healthy controls were compared by UMI-based sequencing. Alongside PBMC samples, the set of fewer than 110 TCR-beta libraries contained longitudinal samples, technical triplicates, and paired CD4+ and CD8+ T-cell subsets that had been sorted. The cohort included about 66 subjects: about 15 with HAM/TSP, about 34 with multiple sclerosis, and roughly 20 healthy controls.

Healthy controls were blood bank volunteers in Maryland, USA. For unsorted PBMC libraries, 2 million PBMCs were used after storage in RNAlater at -80 degrees C until RNA extraction. Peripheral blood was subjected to Ficoll-Hypaque density gradient centrifugation to isolate PBMCs, which were then cryopreserved in liquid nitrogen. To synthesize cDNA, template-switch 5'RACE was performed with a primer carrying a 10-nucleotide random unique molecular identifier so that each TCR transcript was tagged. Over 180 million TCR-beta sequences, covering 15-18 subjects, were produced in each sequencing run. Total RNA was extracted with the RNeasy kit. TCR-beta VDJ regions were amplified with primers for the TCR constant region and the 5'RACE anchor, using the KAPA Real-time Library Amplification kit. Sample indexes and Illumina adaptors were added in a first PCR, and a second PCR then increased library yield. After Ampure bead purification, the TCR product of roughly 650 bp was size-selected on a 2% E-gel SizeSelection system. Before pooling, library quality was assessed on a Bioanalyzer, concentration was determined with Qubit, and library quantification was performed with the Kapa Library Quantification kit. An Illumina HiSeq 2500 was used to sequence the libraries paired-end at 2 x 150 bp. To increase sequence diversity, roughly 24-32% phiX was spiked into each library pool. The original pipeline was this. The UMI-based MiGEC pipeline processed quality-filtered reads and removed over 80% of raw TCR sequences during error correction. IMGT germline references were used for aligning VDJ genes, and each clonotype was defined as a unique CDR3 amino acid sequence together with its V-J genes. Clonal expansion, Shannon diversity and CDR3 relatedness (CalcPairwiseDistances, ClusterSamples) were evaluated with VDJtools, and phylogenetic trees were built with CLCbio workbench. A clone was classed as expanded if it had 8 or more unique UMIs, a cutoff based on coefficient-of-variation modelling across technical triplicates. TCRdb's own reprocessing of the public reads used fastp at Q25 and MiXCR and kept productive beta chains. Rows matching on CDR3 protein sequence are summarized as one entry with the most common DNA and genes. These V and J calls originate from TCRdb's pipeline instead of the authors' own analysis. The sample table shows 65,000 to 80,000 distinct CDR3 sequences, and roughly 15% are seen once. Together, the top ten hold 15% of the sample.

The CDR3 contains 14 residues, cysteine and phenylalanine counted. Only the CDR3 part of the read is kept: 42 bases, read in frame from the first base. In the germline V gene (reference sequence), CDR1 corresponds to GTSNPN and CDR2 to SVGIG. For this chain, trimming is 2 bases at the V end and 4 bases at the J end, and the number of junction bases without a gene match is 3. Summary of the overall study and its limitations: TCR clonal expansion was highest in HAM/TSP patients and lowest in MS patients, with MS patients falling below even healthy controls. Expanded clones from different subjects shared no identical CDR3 amino acid sequences, which suggests that TCR-beta repertoires were private in all groups.

The TCR originated in a woman aged 40 to 55 in good health. The rearrangement joined TRBV30 to TRBJ2-3, with 10 middle bases fitting TRBD2. Sequencing was done on a sample of PBMCs. CDR3 sequence: CAWSLAGGPDTQYF. The sequenced DNA: TGTGCCTGGAGTTTAGCGGGGGGACCAGATACGCAGTATTTT.